This TCR beta chain was profiled in a study of cytomegalovirus exposure and HLA in healthy donors. General observations from the study: A further, later analysis showed that HLA-associated TCR beta chains (compared with equally common others) were more clonally expanded. A later analysis by the authors found several of the most significant clusters apparently linked to common viral pathogens. Some TCR beta chains (164 of them) were listed as cytomegalovirus-associated.

As to this clone: Its antigen is still unknown.

V lost 3 bases to trimming and J lost 4 bases; unmatched junction nucleotides: 7. The CDR3 is 16 residues long. Per germline, CDR1 SGHRS and CDR2 YFSETQ. 60 Vbeta and 13 Jbeta primers were used in PCR. Generated by immunoSEQ multiplex PCR, the TCRdb table keeps only in-frame clones and is missing some. The table shows roughly 99,000 clones, with 60% to 85% occurring only once. The chain links TRBV5-1 to TRBJ1-4, with 9 bases aligning to TRBD1. What was sequenced was PBMCs. The sequence derives from a man between 60 and 75 years old in good health and CMV-seropositive. The CDR3: CASSSSGTGLNEKLFF. In DNA form, the CDR3 reads TGCGCCAGCAGCTCGTCCGGGACAGGGCTTAATGAAAAACTGTTTTTT.